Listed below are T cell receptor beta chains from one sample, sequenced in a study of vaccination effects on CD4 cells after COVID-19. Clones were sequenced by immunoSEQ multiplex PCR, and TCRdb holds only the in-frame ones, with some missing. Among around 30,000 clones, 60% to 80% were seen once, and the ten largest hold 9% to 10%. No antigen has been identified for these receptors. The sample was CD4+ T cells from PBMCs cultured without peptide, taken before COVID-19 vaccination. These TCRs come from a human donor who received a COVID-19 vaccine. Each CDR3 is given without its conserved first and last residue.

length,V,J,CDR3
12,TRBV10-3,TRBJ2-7,AIGGGISSYEQY
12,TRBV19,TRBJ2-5,ASSYSTLQETQY
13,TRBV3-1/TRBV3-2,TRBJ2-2,ASSQRLQGSGELF
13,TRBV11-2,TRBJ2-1,ASRKGLERLNEQF
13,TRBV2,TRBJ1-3,ASSAPVDSGNTIY
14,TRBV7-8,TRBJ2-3,ASKQGTRAGPDTQY
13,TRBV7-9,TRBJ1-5,ASSSDRGSNQPQH
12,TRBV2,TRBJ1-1,ASRGQGGATEAF
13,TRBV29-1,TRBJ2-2,SACPDSANTGELF
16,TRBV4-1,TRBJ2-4,ASSQGSPGQGAWDIQY
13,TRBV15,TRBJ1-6,ATSSEGQGNSPLH
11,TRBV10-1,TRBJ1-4,ASSPAGNEKLF
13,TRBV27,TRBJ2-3,ASSFRTRGTDTQY
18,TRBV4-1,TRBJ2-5,ASSHKGLLAGGLHRETQY
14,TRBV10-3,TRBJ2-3,AISGGQGGTTDTQY
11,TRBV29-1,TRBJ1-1,SVVNVLVREAF
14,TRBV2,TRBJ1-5,ASSAGQGIVNQPQH
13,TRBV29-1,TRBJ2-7,SVDGRAGGHNEQY
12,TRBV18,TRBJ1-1,ASSSDGRNTEAF
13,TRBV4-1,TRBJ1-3,ASSPGTGSRNTIY
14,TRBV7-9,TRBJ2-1,ASSSYSGRAPNEQF
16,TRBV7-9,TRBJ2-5,ASSLALLTGGIQETQY
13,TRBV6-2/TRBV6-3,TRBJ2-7,ASSYEQGYLYEQY
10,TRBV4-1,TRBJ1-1,ASSQGITEAF